These 11 T cell receptor beta chains came from one sample sequenced in a study of CD8+CD57+ T cells in acquired aplastic anemia. Using genomic DNA as the template, TCR beta VDJ and CDR3 profiling was carried out. Each CDR3 protein gets one entry after TCRdb re-called the reads with MiXCR. The data show 150,000 or so distinct CDR3 sequences, with less than 60% seen just once and around 1.1% held by the top ten. In patients chosen for sequencing, flow cytometry had shown CD8+CD57+ cell expansion. Specimen: sorted CD4+, CD8+, or CD8+CD57+ T cells (not recorded which) from PBMCs. The receptors derive from a human donor with aplastic anemia.

The J gene is TRBJ2-7, the V gene TRBV11-2; D is unresolved. The germline V and J ends were trimmed by 0 bases and 4 bases, with 10 bases remaining between them. The CDR3 totals 14 residues. Germline lookup yields CDR1 SGHAT and CDR2 FQNNGV. CDR3 sequence reads: CASSLDAPAYEQYF. In nucleotides, the CDR3 is TGTGCCAGCAGCTTAGATGCCCCCGCGTACGAGCAGTACTTC.

This clonotype showed up just a few times. V and J are TRBV19 and TRBJ1-2; no clear D. The CDR3 is 13 residues long. Trimming stripped 5 bases from V and 2 bases from J, with 9 bases between. The V gene's germline CDR1 is LNHDA and CDR2 SQIVND (reference sequence). The CDR3 spells CASSWPANYGYTF. CDR3 nucleotide sequence: TGTGCCAGTAGTTGGCCTGCGAACTATGGCTACACCTTC.

This clonotype was found many times. This chain joins TRBV20-1 and TRBJ2-7; TRBD1 aligns across 8 bases. V was clipped by 3 bases and J by 5 bases; unmatched bases: 0. The CDR3 length is 11 residues. Germline V CDR1 and CDR2: DFQATT, SNEGSKA (reference sequence). The CDR3 nucleotides read TGCAGTGCTAGGGACAGGGACGAGCAGTACTTC. Its protein product is CSARDRDEQYF.

This clonotype was counted at least ten times. CDR3 sequence reads: CASKFDPGGEQFF. The CDR3, as DNA: TGTGCCAGCAAGTTCGACCCGGGTGGGGAGCAGTTCTTC. The chain has TRBV7-3 and TRBJ2-1; D is unresolved. Trimming removed 7 bases at V and 10 bases at J, with 17 bases between. Germline-derived CDR1 and CDR2 are SGHTA and FQGTGA. This CDR3 region has 13 residues. The full variable domain, completed using reference TRBV7-3 and TRBJ2-1, is GAGVSQTPSNKVTEKGKYVELRCDPISGHTALYWYRQSLGQGPEFLIYFQGTGAADDSGLPNDRFFAVRPEGSVSTLKIQRTERGDSAVYLCASKFDPGGEQFFGPGTRLTVL.

The rearrangement joins TRBV6-2 or TRBV6-3 to TRBJ2-5, with D possibly being TRBD2 (5 bases). The CDR3 is made up of 17 amino acids. Per germline, CDR1 MNHEY and CDR2 SVGEGT. Trimming pared 5 bases from V and 4 bases from J, leaving 23 bases between. The CDR3 nucleotides read TGTGCCAGCAGTAGGGTGATATTTCGGAAACTAGGAGAGACCCAGTACTTC. It encodes CASSRVIFRKLGETQYF.

This clonotype showed up many times. The rearrangement links TRBV12-3 or TRBV12-4 to TRBJ2-1; 7 bases are shared with TRBD1. There are 12 residues in the CDR3. V trimming: 5 bases; J trimming: 9 bases; junction bases outside the gene matches: 4. CDR3 coding DNA: TGTGCCAGCAGTGTAGGGGGCAGTGAGCAGTTCTTC. Translation: CASSVGGSEQFF.

This clonotype has ten or more counts. This rearrangement joins TRBV29-1 to TRBJ1-5, with D perhaps matching TRBD1 (5 bases). The CDR3 has 13 residues. Germline V lookup: CDR1 SQVTM, CDR2 ANQGSEA. CDR3 region: CRDWDRLYQPQHF. CDR3 sequence (DNA): TGCAGGGATTGGGACCGCTTATATCAGCCCCAGCATTTT.

Note on this clonotype: This could be a read error, since a much larger clone is one nucleotide away. This rearrangement joins TRBV6-2 or TRBV6-3 to TRBJ1-5; D might be TRBD1 (5 bases). CDR1 is MNHEY and CDR2 is SVGEGT in the germline V gene. The CDR3 loop spans 15 amino acids. CDR3 sequence reads: CASSGTPIVDQPRHF. CDR3 coding DNA: TGTGCCAGCAGTGGGACTCCGATAGTGGATCAGCCCCGGCATTTT.

This clonotype has a handful of counts. The chain has TRBV24-1 and TRBJ2-7; 8 bases match TRBD1. Germline CDR1 is KGHDR and CDR2 is SFDVKD. This CDR3 comprises 15 residues. V dropped 9 bases and J dropped 3; count of bases not matched to a gene: 12. CDR3 region: CATSAAGGKDYEQYF. The CDR3 DNA is TGTGCCACCTCTGCTGCAGGGGGCAAAGACTACGAGCAGTACTTC.

The gene calls are TRBV7-9 and TRBJ1-4; D is unresolved. The V end lost 3 bases, the J end lost 8 bases, and 13 bases lay between the germline ends. This CDR3 region has 14 residues. CDR1 and CDR2 (germline): SEHNR, FQNEAQ (reference sequence). The DNA of the CDR3 is TGTGCCAGCAGCTTGGAAGGGTCCGGGGAAAAACTGTTTTTT. This codes for CASSLEGSGEKLFF.

The chain has TRBV7-9 and TRBJ2-5; the match to TRBD2 covers 12 bases. This CDR3 region has 16 residues. Trimming took 3 bases from V and 3 from J; bases not matched to a gene: 5. From germline, CDR1 is SEHNR and CDR2 FQNEAQ (reference sequence). CDR3 in DNA: TGTGCCAGCAGCTTTATCCCTAGCGGGGGGGAAGAGACCCAGTACTTC. Its protein is CASSFIPSGGEETQYF.